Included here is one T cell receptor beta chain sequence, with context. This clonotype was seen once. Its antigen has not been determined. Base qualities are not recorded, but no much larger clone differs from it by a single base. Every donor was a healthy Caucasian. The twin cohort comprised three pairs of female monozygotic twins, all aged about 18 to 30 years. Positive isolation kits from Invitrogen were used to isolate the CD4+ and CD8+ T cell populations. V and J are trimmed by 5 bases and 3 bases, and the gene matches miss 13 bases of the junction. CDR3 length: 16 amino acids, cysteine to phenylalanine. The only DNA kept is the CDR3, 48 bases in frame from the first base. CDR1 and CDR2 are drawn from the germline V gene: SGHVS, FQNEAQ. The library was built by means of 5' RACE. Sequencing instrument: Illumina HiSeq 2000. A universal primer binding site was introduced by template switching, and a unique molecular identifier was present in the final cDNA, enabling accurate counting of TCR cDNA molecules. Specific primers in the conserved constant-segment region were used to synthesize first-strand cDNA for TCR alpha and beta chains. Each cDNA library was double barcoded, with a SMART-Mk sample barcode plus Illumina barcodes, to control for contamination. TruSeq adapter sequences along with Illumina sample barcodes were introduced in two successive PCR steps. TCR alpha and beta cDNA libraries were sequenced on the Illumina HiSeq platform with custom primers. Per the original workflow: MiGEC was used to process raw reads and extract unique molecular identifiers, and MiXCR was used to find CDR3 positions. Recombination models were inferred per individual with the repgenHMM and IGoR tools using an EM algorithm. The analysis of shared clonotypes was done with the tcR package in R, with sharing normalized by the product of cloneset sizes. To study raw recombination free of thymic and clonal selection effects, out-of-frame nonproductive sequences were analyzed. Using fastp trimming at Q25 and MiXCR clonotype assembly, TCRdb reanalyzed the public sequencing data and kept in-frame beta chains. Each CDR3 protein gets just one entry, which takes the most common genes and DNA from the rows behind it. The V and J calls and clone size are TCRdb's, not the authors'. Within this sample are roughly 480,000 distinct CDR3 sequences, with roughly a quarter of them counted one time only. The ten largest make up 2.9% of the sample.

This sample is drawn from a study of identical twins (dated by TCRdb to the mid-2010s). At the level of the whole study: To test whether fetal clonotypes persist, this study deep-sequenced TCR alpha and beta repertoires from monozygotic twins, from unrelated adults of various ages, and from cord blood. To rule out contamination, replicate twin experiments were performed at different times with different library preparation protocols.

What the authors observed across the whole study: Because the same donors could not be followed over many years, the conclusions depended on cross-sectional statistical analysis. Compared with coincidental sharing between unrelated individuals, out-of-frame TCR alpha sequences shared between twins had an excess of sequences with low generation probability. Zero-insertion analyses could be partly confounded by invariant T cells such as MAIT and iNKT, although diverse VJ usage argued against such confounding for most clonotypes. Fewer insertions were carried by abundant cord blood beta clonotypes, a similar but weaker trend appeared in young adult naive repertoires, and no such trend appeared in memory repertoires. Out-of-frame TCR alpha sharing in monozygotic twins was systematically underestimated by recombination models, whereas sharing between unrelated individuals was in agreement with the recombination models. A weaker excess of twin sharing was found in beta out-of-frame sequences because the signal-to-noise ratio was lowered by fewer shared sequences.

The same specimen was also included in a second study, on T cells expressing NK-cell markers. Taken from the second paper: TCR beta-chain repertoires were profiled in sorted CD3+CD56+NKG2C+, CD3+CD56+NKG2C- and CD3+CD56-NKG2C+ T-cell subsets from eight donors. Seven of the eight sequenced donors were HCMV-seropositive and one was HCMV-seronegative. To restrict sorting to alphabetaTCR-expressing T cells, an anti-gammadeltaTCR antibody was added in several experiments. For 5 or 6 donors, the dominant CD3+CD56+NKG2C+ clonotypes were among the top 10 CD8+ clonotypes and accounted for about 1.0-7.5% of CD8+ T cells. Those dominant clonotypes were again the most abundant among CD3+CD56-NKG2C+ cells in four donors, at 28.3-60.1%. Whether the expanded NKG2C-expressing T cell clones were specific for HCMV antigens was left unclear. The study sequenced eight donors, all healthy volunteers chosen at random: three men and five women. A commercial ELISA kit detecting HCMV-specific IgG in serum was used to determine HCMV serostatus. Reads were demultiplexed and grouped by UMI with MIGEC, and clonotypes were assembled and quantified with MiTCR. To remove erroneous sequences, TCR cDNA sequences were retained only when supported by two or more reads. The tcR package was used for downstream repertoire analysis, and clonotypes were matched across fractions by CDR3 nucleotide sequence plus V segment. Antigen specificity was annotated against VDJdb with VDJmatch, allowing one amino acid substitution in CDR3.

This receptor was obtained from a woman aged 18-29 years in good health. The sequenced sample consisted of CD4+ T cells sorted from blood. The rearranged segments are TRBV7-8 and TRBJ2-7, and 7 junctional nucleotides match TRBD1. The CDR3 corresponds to CASSPGGRQGFYEQYF. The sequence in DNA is TGTGCCAGCAGCCCTGGTGGCAGACAGGGTTTCTACGAGCAGTACTTC.